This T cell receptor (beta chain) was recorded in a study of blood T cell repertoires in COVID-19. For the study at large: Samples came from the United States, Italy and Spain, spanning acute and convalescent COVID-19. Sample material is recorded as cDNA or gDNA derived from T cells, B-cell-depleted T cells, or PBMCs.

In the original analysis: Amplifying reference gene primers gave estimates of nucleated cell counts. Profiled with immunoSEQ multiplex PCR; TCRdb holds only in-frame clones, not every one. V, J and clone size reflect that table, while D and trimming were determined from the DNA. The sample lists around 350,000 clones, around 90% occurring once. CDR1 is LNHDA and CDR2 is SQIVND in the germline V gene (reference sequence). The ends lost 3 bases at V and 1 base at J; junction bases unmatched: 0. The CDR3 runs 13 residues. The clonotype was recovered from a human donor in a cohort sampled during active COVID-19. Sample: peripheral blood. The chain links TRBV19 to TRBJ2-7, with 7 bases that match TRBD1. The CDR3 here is CASSMGQSYEQYF. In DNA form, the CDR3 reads TGTGCCAGTAGTATGGGACAGTCCTACGAGCAGTACTTC.